This T cell receptor (beta chain) was identified during a study of vaccination effects on CD4 cells after COVID-19. Study context: Post-vaccine specimens arrived a median 72 days past the second dose. Whole-study results and caveats: Pronounced clonal contraction occurred in clones induced by infection and by vaccine late after vaccination.

The count of this clone is one. Its antigen is currently unknown. CD4+ T cells specific for antigen were expanded with viral peptide pools by the ViraFEST assay before sequencing. Upon completion of 10 to 11 days in culture, CD4+ T cells were isolated. Each participant was administered two doses of either the BNT162b2 or the mRNA-1273 vaccine. On day 3 and again on day 7, half the medium was replaced with IL-2 medium. Assay: immunoSEQ multiplex PCR; the TCRdb copy retains only in-frame clones and omits some. This sample yields approximately 26,000 clones, of which 69% are seen a single time; 8.2% belongs to the top ten. The CDR3 is 14 residues long. CDR1 is PRHDT, CDR2 FYEKMQ, per germline (reference sequence). The V and J ends lost 11 bases and 0 bases, in that order; junction bases with no gene match: 7.

This chain joins TRBV13 and TRBJ2-7; the match to TRBD2 covers 10 bases. The sequence was obtained from a human donor who received a COVID-19 vaccine. The specimen was CD4+ T cells from PBMCs cultured with SARS-CoV-2 spike peptides, collected after COVID-19 vaccination. For the CDR3, the DNA is TGTGCCTCCGCCATAGCGGGGGGCTCCTACGAGCAGTACTTC. This codes for CASAIAGGSYEQYF.